This T cell receptor beta chain was retrieved from a study of metastatic and nonmetastatic thyroid tumors. CDR3 size: 14 residues. Per germline, CDR1 SNHLY and CDR2 FYNNEI. V shed 6 bases, J shed 3 bases, and the junction held 6 bases outside the gene matches. This clone is medium-sized by share. Thyroid surgery was performed in patients who had received no treatment beforehand. In the original workflow: Construction of a distant-metastasis classifier for papillary thyroid cancer relied on CDR3 differences across clinicopathological groups. MiXCR re-clonotyped the PCR reads for TCRdb. In this record, the V and J calls reflect TCRdb's handling and not the investigators' own analysis. The table includes more than 35,000 clones, 15% to 20% detected once.

This chain uses TRBV2 with TRBJ1-1; 8 nucleotides align to TRBD1. This TCR derives from a male donor with papillary thyroid cancer or a benign thyroid nodule (not recorded which). Some clones in this sample may be carry-over from other donors' samples. The sample comprised blood. CDR3: CASSAQGAYTEAFF. In DNA, the CDR3 is TGTGCCAGCAGCGCGCAGGGGGCCTACACTGAAGCTTTCTTT.